The next 19 T cell receptor beta chains were all read from a single sample in a study of T cell changes during pregnancy in multiple sclerosis. Clones were sequenced by immunoSEQ multiplex PCR, and TCRdb holds only the in-frame ones, with some missing. The repertoire holds about 51,000 clones, roughly 93% seen once, with around 2% in the top ten. Sequenced material: peripheral blood, taken in the second trimester of pregnancy. The receptors derive from a female donor with multiple sclerosis, enrolled in a pregnancy study.

The chain combines TRBV4-3 with TRBJ2-7; the match to TRBD1 covers 7 bases. The CDR3 contains 14 residues. The germline V gene has CDR1 LGHNA and CDR2 YSLEER. The trim removed 0 bases at V and 7 bases at J, leaving 6 bases unmatched. CDR3 in amino acids: CASSQDWDSLEQYF. The CDR3 nucleotides are TGCGCCAGCAGCCAAGATTGGGACAGCCTGGAGCAGTACTTC.

This clone was picked up one time. The V and J genes are TRBV7-2 and TRBJ2-5, with 8 bases matching TRBD2. Per the germline V gene, CDR1 is SGHTA and CDR2 is FQGNSA. With 5 bases clipped from V and 1 base from J, the junction kept 3 bases outside the gene matches. The CDR3 consists of 14 residues. The CDR3 loop reads CASSRGGFQETQYF. DNA for the CDR3: TGTGCCAGCAGCCGCGGGGGGTTCCAAGAGACCCAGTACTTC.

The genes are TRBV6-5 and TRBJ2-2, with 10 bases fitting TRBD1. Germline V gene sequence: CDR1 MNHEY, CDR2 SVGAGI. With 2 bases clipped from V and 6 bases from J, the junction kept 3 bases outside the gene matches. The CDR3 is made up of 15 amino acids. The CDR3 loop reads CASSYGTGVSGELFF. The CDR3 DNA is TGTGCCAGCAGTTACGGGACAGGGGTGTCCGGGGAGCTGTTTTTT.

The chain is built from TRBV11-3 and TRBJ2-7; D gene unclear. The germline V and J ends were trimmed by 8 bases and 5 bases, with 19 bases remaining between them. CDR3 length equals 14 residues. The germline gives CDR1 SGHNT, CDR2 YENEEA. The DNA for the CDR3 is TGTGCCAGCGGCGCTGGGCCCTCCGTCCACGAGCAGTACTTC. Its translation is CASGAGPSVHEQYF.

J is TRBJ2-5 and V is TRBV2, with TRBD2 matching over 8 bases. Germline CDR1 is SNHLY and CDR2 is FYNNEI. V lost 4 bases, J lost 7 bases, and 20 bases stayed unmatched. This CDR3 region has 18 residues. The CDR3 loop is CASSGLAQPLDAFGTQYF. The CDR3 DNA sequence: TGTGCCAGCAGTGGACTAGCGCAACCATTAGACGCTTTTGGGACCCAGTACTTC.

The V gene is TRBV19, the J gene TRBJ1-4; 9 bases match TRBD1. The CDR3 is 16 residues long. V shed 5 bases and J 0 bases; nucleotides not matched to a gene: 4. From germline, CDR1 is LNHDA and CDR2 SQIVND (reference sequence). The DNA for the CDR3 is TGTGCCAGTAGTCGGGGACAGGGATCAACTAATGAAAAACTGTTTTTT. Translated: CASSRGQGSTNEKLFF.

The genes are TRBV6-5 and TRBJ2-5; a weak D match, TRBD2 (6 bases). Germline-derived CDR1 and CDR2 are MNHEY and SVGAGI. V lost 7 bases to trimming and J lost 2 bases, with 8 bases between them. The CDR3 has 12 residues. The CDR3 coding sequence is TGTGCCAGCAAGAGCGGGCAAGAGACCCAGTACTTC. This translates into CASKSGQETQYF.

The V gene is TRBV7-9, the J gene TRBJ1-4, with 8 positions matching TRBD1. Looked up from germline, CDR1 is SEHNR and CDR2 is FQNEAQ (reference sequence). CDR3 length: 15 amino acids. V gave up 5 bases and J gave up 8 bases; unmatched junction bases: 10. The CDR3 is CASSGSDRGMEKLFF. DNA of the CDR3: TGTGCCAGCAGCGGAAGTGACAGGGGAATGGAAAAACTGTTTTTT.

The chain joins TRBV15 to TRBJ2-7; 8 bases are a match to TRBD2. CDR1 is LNHNV and CDR2 is YYDKDF in the germline V gene (reference sequence). J was trimmed by 4 bases and V by 1 base; bases with no gene match: 6. CDR3 length equals 15 residues. The CDR3 nucleotides read TGTGCCACCAGCAGAGGGTCGGGAGGGCCGTACGAGCAGTACTTC. Its protein is CATSRGSGGPYEQYF.

This clone has only one observation. The V call is TRBV19, the J call TRBJ2-7; 8 bases line up with TRBD2. Looked up from germline, CDR1 is LNHDA and CDR2 is SQIVND (reference sequence). CDR3 size: 15 residues. Losses at the gene ends were 3 bases for V and 1 base for J; bases not matched to a gene: 5. The DNA for the CDR3 is TGTGCCAGTAGTATGGGAACTAGCGGATCCTACGAGCAGTACTTC. Residues: CASSMGTSGSYEQYF.

The V gene is TRBV27, the J gene TRBJ2-7; 8 bases line up with TRBD1. V lost 6 bases to trimming and J lost 2 bases; unmatched junction nucleotides: 15. Germline V gene lookup returns CDR1 MNHEY and CDR2 SMNVEV (reference sequence). This CDR3 is built from 17 residues. The CDR3, as DNA: TGTGCCAGCAGCCAGACAGGGGTTATCGGTAATGCCTACGAGCAGTACTTC. Protein product: CASSQTGVIGNAYEQYF.

This sequence joins TRBV6-5 and TRBJ1-1, with TRBD1 matching over 7 bases. The J segment lost 5 bases and the V segment lost 6 bases, leaving 6 bases of the junction unmatched. This CDR3 region has 13 residues. Germline V CDR1 and CDR2: MNHEY, SVGAGI. Written as DNA, the CDR3 is TGTGCCAGCAGCTACAGGGGTGGGACTGAAGCTTTCTTT. This sequence encodes CASSYRGGTEAFF.

The J gene is TRBJ1-2, the V gene TRBV9; D might be TRBD1 (6 bases). V was trimmed by 0 bases and J by 3 bases, leaving 9 bases between them. The CDR3 loop spans 14 amino acids. From germline, CDR1 is SGDLS and CDR2 YYNGEE. Here the CDR3 DNA reads TGTGCCAGCAGCGTAGTCCCAGGGGACTATGGCTACACCTTC. Translating gives CASSVVPGDYGYTF. Using reference TRBV9 and TRBJ1-2 for the parts outside the CDR3, the full variable domain is DSGVTQTPKHLITATGQRVTLRCSPRSGDLSVYWYQQSLDQGLQFLIQYYNGEERAKGNILERFSAQQFPDLHSELNLSSLELGDSALYFCASSVVPGDYGYTFGSGTRLTVV.

The chain employs TRBV28 and TRBJ2-2; 9 bases line up with TRBD2. The germline V gene encodes CDR1 MDHEN and CDR2 SYDVKM. This CDR3 has 15 amino acids. V dropped 7 bases and J dropped 3; count of bases not matched to a gene: 6. The CDR3 is CASKPGTSYTGELFF. CDR3 DNA sequence: TGTGCCAGCAAGCCCGGGACTAGCTACACCGGGGAGCTGTTTTTT. The full variable domain, with the rest looked up from reference TRBV28 and TRBJ2-2, is DVKVTQSSRYLVKRTGEKVFLECVQDMDHENMFWYRQDPGLGLRLIYFSYDVKMKEKGDIPEGYSVSREKKERFSLILESASTNQTSMYLCASKPGTSYTGELFFGEGSRLTVL.

The chain carries TRBV28 and TRBJ2-7; 7 bases map to TRBD1. Germline CDR1 reads MDHEN; CDR2 reads SYDVKM. Trimming cost V 5 bases and J 6 bases; bases outside gene matches: 7. The CDR3 has 13 residues. CDR3 in amino acids: CASSIQGVGEQYF. The CDR3 DNA sequence: TGTGCCAGCAGTATCCAGGGGGTGGGCGAGCAGTACTTC.

J is TRBJ2-2 and V is TRBV9; tentative D call: TRBD2 (5 bases). Germline lookup yields CDR1 SGDLS and CDR2 YYNGEE. The CDR3 is 16 residues long. Trimming shortened V by 0 bases and J by 0 bases, and 9 bases separated the two germline ends. CDR3 region: CASSVAAETNTGELFF. As DNA, the CDR3 is TGTGCCAGCAGCGTAGCAGCGGAGACGAACACCGGGGAGCTGTTTTTT.

This rearrangement joins TRBV7-2 to TRBJ2-7; 12 bases map to TRBD2. Trimming took 0 bases from V and 2 from J; bases not matched to a gene: 2. The CDR3 extends over 16 amino acids. Per germline, CDR1 SGHTA and CDR2 FQGNSA. CDR3 sequence: CASSLATSGGAYEQYF. As DNA, the CDR3 is TGTGCCAGCAGCTTAGCGACTAGCGGGGGAGCCTACGAGCAGTACTTC. Full variable domain (rest looked up from reference TRBV7-2 and TRBJ2-7): GAGVSQSPSNKVTEKGKDVELRCDPISGHTALYWYRQSLGQGLEFLIYFQGNSAPDKSGLPSDRFSAERTGGSVSTLTIQRTQQEDSAVYLCASSLATSGGAYEQYFGPGTRLTVT.

The chain combines TRBV15 with TRBJ2-4, with D maybe TRBD2 (6 bases). CDR1 is LNHNV and CDR2 is YYDKDF in the germline V gene (reference sequence). CDR3 length: 13 amino acids. Trimming cost V 8 bases and J 5 bases, with 13 bases left between them. CDR3 loop: CATSERRENIQYF. In nucleotides, the CDR3 is TGTGCCACCTCAGAGAGGAGGGAAAACATTCAGTACTTC.

V is TRBV10-2 and J is TRBJ2-7, with unresolved D. Trimming pared 7 bases from V and 3 bases from J, leaving 7 bases between. Germline V gives CDR1 WSHSY, CDR2 SAAADI. The CDR3 spans 11 residues. The CDR3 nucleotides read TGCGCCAGCAATGTCGGCTACGAGCAGTACTTC. It is translated as CASNVGYEQYF.